A single sample is the source of the 26 T cell receptor beta chains below, sequenced in a study of long-term antiretroviral therapy in people with HIV (dated by TCRdb to between 2022 and 2023). The immunoSEQ hsTCRB v3.0 assay was used at survey level resolution to sequence the TRB variable region. TCRdb limited this immuneACCESS table to in-frame rearrangements with V and J called. A share of clones is missing; checked studies link under half to unresolved V genes, and the rest is unexplained. The sample profile shows fewer than 35,000 clones; 75% to 85% of them were found once. The ten largest clones represent 14% of the sample. The sample here was unsorted PBMCs, taken 2.9 years after starting antiretroviral therapy. The receptors derive from a man aged 45-65 years with HIV.

Points on this clone: A read error may account for a junction end that differs from germline. The chain carries TRBV28 and TRBJ2-1, with D perhaps matching TRBD1 or TRBD2 (5 bases each). The germline V gene encodes CDR1 MDHEN and CDR2 SYDVKM. The CDR3 is made up of 14 amino acids. CDR3 DNA sequence: TGTGCCAGTAGTTGGGGGACCCCCTACAATGAGCAGTTCTTC. Its translation is CASSWGTPYNEQFF.

V usage is TRBV9 and J usage is TRBJ2-7; TRBD1 matches 7 bases. This CDR3 is built from 15 residues. V shed 0 bases, J shed 3 bases, and the junction held 6 bases outside the gene matches. Germline-derived CDR1 and CDR2 are SGDLS and YYNGEE. CDR3 in amino acids: CASSVGQGVGYEQYF. For the CDR3, the DNA is TGTGCCAGCAGCGTAGGACAGGGAGTCGGCTACGAGCAGTACTTC. The variable domain in full, with the rest retrieved from reference TRBV9 and TRBJ2-7, is DSGVTQTPKHLITATGQRVTLRCSPRSGDLSVYWYQQSLDQGLQFLIQYYNGEERAKGNILERFSAQQFPDLHSELNLSSLELGDSALYFCASSVGQGVGYEQYFGPGTRLTVT.

The V and J genes are TRBV7-2 and TRBJ2-7; 9 bases map to TRBD1. Germline V CDR1 and CDR2: SGHTA, FQGNSA. This CDR3 region has 16 residues. Trimming took 5 bases from V and 7 from J; bases not matched to a gene: 15. Here the CDR3 reads CASSPRGSGTGLEQYF. The CDR3 DNA sequence: TGTGCCAGCAGCCCCCGAGGGAGCGGGACAGGGCTTGAGCAGTACTTC.

Here the CDR3 DNA reads TGTGCCTGGAGTGTTCTCACAGAGACCCAGTACTTC. This translates into CAWSVLTETQYF. This sequence joins TRBV30 and TRBJ2-5; D gene ambiguous. Germline assignment: CDR1 GTSNPN and CDR2 SVGIG (reference sequence). The V end lost 0 bases, the J end lost 4 bases, and 6 bases lay between the germline ends. The CDR3 extends over 12 amino acids.

The gene calls are TRBV7-9 and TRBJ1-3, with 7 bases aligning to TRBD1. Looked up from germline, CDR1 is SEHNR and CDR2 is FQNEAQ (reference sequence). Unmatched junction bases numbered 4, after V lost 1 base and J lost 1 base. The CDR3 has 16 residues. The CDR3 region has the DNA TGTGCCAGCAGCTTAGGGGGACAGAGATCTGGAAACACCATATATTTT. It encodes CASSLGGQRSGNTIYF.

This clone was seen a few times. The V gene is TRBV29-1, the J gene TRBJ2-2; TRBD1 aligns across 9 bases. Trimming at V came to 0 bases and at J to 4 bases, leaving 3 bases not matched to a gene. Germline V gene data show CDR1 as SQVTM and CDR2 as ANQGSEA. The CDR3 extends over 15 amino acids. The CDR3 coding sequence is TGCAGCGTTGAAGAGGGACAGGGTAGCACCGGGGAGCTGTTTTTT. Its protein is CSVEEGQGSTGELFF.

V usage is TRBV29-1 and J usage is TRBJ2-7; unclear D gene. CDR1 and CDR2 (germline): SQVTM, ANQGSEA. The V gene lost 6 bases and the J gene lost 5 bases, with 11 bases spanning the gap. The length of the CDR3 is 11 residues. CDR3 DNA sequence: TGCAGCGTCGCGCGCTTCAACGAGCAGTACTTC. Translating it yields CSVARFNEQYF.

This chain links TRBV11-2 with TRBJ1-1; no firm D call. Trimming took off 5 bases at V and 1 base at J, with 14 bases between the two ends. The CDR3 runs 15 residues. Germline CDR1 and CDR2: SGHAT and FQNNGV. The CDR3 sequence: CASSPSPGRNTEAFF. The CDR3 DNA sequence: TGTGCCAGCAGCCCTAGCCCAGGTCGGAACACTGAAGCTTTCTTT.

The rearrangement joins TRBV28 to TRBJ1-1, with D maybe TRBD1 (5 bases). Trimming removed 8 bases from V and 0 bases from J, with 16 bases in between. This CDR3 is 15 amino acids long. From germline, CDR1 is MDHEN and CDR2 SYDVKM. CDR3 bases: TGTGCCAGCCACCAGGGTAGTTGGATGAACACTGAAGCTTTCTTT. Its protein is CASHQGSWMNTEAFF.

The genes are TRBV5-1 and TRBJ2-1; 7 bases agree with TRBD2. The germline CDR1 and CDR2 sequences are SGHRS and YFSETQ. Unmatched junction bases numbered 3, after V lost 2 bases and J lost 7 bases. The CDR3 runs to 13 residues. The CDR3 nucleotides read TGCGCCAGCAGCTTAGGGCGGGGGAATGAGCAGTTCTTC. It is translated as CASSLGRGNEQFF.

The V gene is TRBV30, the J gene TRBJ2-2; TRBD2 matches 9 bases. The CDR3 runs 16 residues. Germline loops: CDR1 GTSNPN, CDR2 SVGIG (reference sequence). The V gene end was trimmed by 4 bases and the J gene end by 6 bases; junction bases not matched to a gene: 12. The CDR3 nucleotides are TGTGCCTGGACGGCGGGGGGGACTAGGCTTTCCGGGGAGCTGTTTTTT. Residues: CAWTAGGTRLSGELFF.

The chain has TRBV28 and TRBJ1-4; D gene unclear. CDR3 size: 15 residues. V was pared by 4 bases and J by 4 bases, with 13 bases between. Germline values: CDR1 MDHEN, CDR2 SYDVKM. The CDR3 spells CASSSPVGSNEKLFF. The DNA of the CDR3 is TGTGCCAGCAGTTCCCCGGTGGGAAGTAATGAAAAACTGTTTTTT.

The rearrangement links TRBV13 to TRBJ1-4; D may be TRBD1 (6 bases). CDR1 is PRHDT, CDR2 FYEKMQ, per germline (reference sequence). CDR3 length: 14 residues. V gave up 5 bases and J gave up 8 bases, with 15 bases separating them. CDR3 sequence (DNA): TGTGCCAGCAGCGTTAGGGGGACGAACGAAAAACTGTTTTTT. Its protein is CASSVRGTNEKLFF. The full variable domain, its missing parts supplied by reference TRBV13 and TRBJ1-4, is AAGVIQSPRHLIKEKRETATLKCYPIPRHDTVYWYQQGPGQDPQFLISFYEKMQSDKGSIPDRFSAQQFSDYHSELNMSSLELGDSALYFCASSVRGTNEKLFFGSGTQLSVL.

The genes are TRBV27 and TRBJ2-1; 9 nucleotides align to TRBD1. The CDR3 runs to 13 residues. The germline gives CDR1 MNHEY, CDR2 SMNVEV (reference sequence). The J segment lost 15 bases and the V segment lost 6 bases, leaving 12 bases of the junction unmatched. CDR3 bases: TGTGCCAGCAGCCCGGGACAGGGTCCCGTACGGTTCTTC. Translation gives CASSPGQGPVRFF.

The J gene is TRBJ1-3, the V gene TRBV4-1; D gene ambiguous. The germline gives CDR1 MGHRA, CDR2 YSYEKL. The V end was cut by 4 bases, the J end by 0 bases, with 13 bases between. This CDR3 has 16 residues. CDR3 loop: CASSPVARSSGNTIYF. In DNA form, the CDR3 reads TGCGCCAGCAGCCCGGTCGCCCGTAGCTCTGGAAACACCATATATTTT.

The table lists this clone with a few counts. This sequence joins TRBV19 and TRBJ2-1; unclear D gene. Per the germline V gene, CDR1 is LNHDA and CDR2 is SQIVND (reference sequence). The CDR3 spans 15 residues. The germline V and J ends were trimmed by 3 bases and 2 bases, with 11 bases remaining between them. CDR3 region: CASSILDRAYNEQFF. The CDR3 coding sequence is TGTGCCAGTAGTATCCTGGATCGCGCCTACAATGAGCAGTTCTTC.

This chain connects TRBV30 to TRBJ2-7, with TRBD2 matching 9 bases. Germline V lookup: CDR1 GTSNPN, CDR2 SVGIG (reference sequence). CDR3 length: 15 amino acids. After removal of 2 bases from V and 2 bases from J, the junction contained 7 bases not matched to a gene. The CDR3 reads CAWSTFAGGPYEQYF. In DNA, the CDR3 is TGTGCCTGGAGTACCTTTGCGGGGGGGCCCTACGAGCAGTACTTC.

The chain joins TRBV27 to TRBJ2-5; D may correspond to TRBD1 or TRBD2 (5 bases each). Germline-derived CDR1 and CDR2 are MNHEY and SMNVEV (reference sequence). Deletions cut 3 bases from V and 1 base from J, with 9 bases between. The CDR3 contains 14 residues. The CDR3 DNA follows: TGTGCCAGCAGTTTGCCCGGGGCCCAAGAGACCCAGTACTTC. This sequence encodes CASSLPGAQETQYF.

The rearrangement uses TRBV28 and TRBJ1-6, with a possible D match to TRBD1 (6 bases). Trimming took off 5 bases at V and 10 bases at J, with 15 bases between the two ends. The CDR3 totals 14 residues. Germline V CDR1 and CDR2: MDHEN, SYDVKM. As DNA, the CDR3 is TGTGCCAGCAGTGTAGGGGGGATAAGGTCACCCCTCCACTTT. This sequence encodes CASSVGGIRSPLHF.

CDR3 amino acids: CASSFGTDEQYF. The CDR3 DNA follows: TGTGCCAGCAGCTTTGGCACCGACGAGCAGTACTTC. The chain joins TRBV5-4 to TRBJ2-7; D is unresolved. Germline CDR1 reads SGHNT; CDR2 reads YYREEE (reference sequence). The CDR3 has 12 residues. Trimming removed 2 bases at V and 5 bases at J, with 8 bases between.

The V call is TRBV5-1, the J call TRBJ1-1; 7 positions agree with TRBD1. The CDR3 is 16 residues long. V trimming: 4 bases; J trimming: 1 base; junction bases outside the gene matches: 10. Germline CDR1 and CDR2: SGHRS and YFSETQ. Written as DNA, the CDR3 is TGCGCCAGCAGCCACAACAGGGGACTTCAGAACACTGAAGCTTTCTTT. This codes for CASSHNRGLQNTEAFF.

The J gene is TRBJ2-7, the V gene TRBV6-5; D possibly corresponds to TRBD1 (5 bases). Germline loops: CDR1 MNHEY, CDR2 SVGAGI. Trimming stripped 8 bases from V and 2 bases from J, with 7 bases between. This CDR3 has 11 residues. For the CDR3, the DNA is TGTGCCAGCGGGGCAACCTACGAGCAGTACTTC. Translating gives CASGATYEQYF.

This sequence joins TRBV9 and TRBJ2-2; D gene ambiguous. Germline V lookup: CDR1 SGDLS, CDR2 YYNGEE. This CDR3 region has 14 residues. Trimming removed 0 bases at V and 1 base at J, with 4 bases between. The CDR3 reads CASSVGVNTGELFF. DNA for the CDR3: TGTGCCAGCAGCGTAGGGGTGAACACCGGGGAGCTGTTTTTT.

The V gene is TRBV6-6, the J gene TRBJ1-1; possible D gene TRBD1, 6 bases. Between the trimmed V and J ends, which lost 4 bases and 2 bases, there was a span of 11 bases. CDR1 is MNHNY and CDR2 is SVGAGI in the germline V gene (reference sequence). CDR3 length: 14 amino acids. The CDR3, as DNA: TGTGCCAGCAGTTCAAGGGGGGGCAACACTGAAGCTTTCTTT. Protein: CASSSRGGNTEAFF.

J is TRBJ1-2 and V is TRBV30, with D tentatively TRBD1 (5 bases). Looked up from germline, CDR1 is GTSNPN and CDR2 is SVGIG (reference sequence). Trimming left V 1 base short and J 3 bases short, with 9 bases between. The CDR3 has 13 amino acids. The CDR3 coding sequence is TGTGCCTGGAGTGGAAGAGGGGACTATGGCTACACCTTC. Translating gives CAWSGRGDYGYTF. Filled out from reference TRBV30 and TRBJ1-2, the complete variable domain reads SQTIHQWPATLVQPVGSPLSLECTVEGTSNPNLYWYRQAAGRGLQLLFYSVGIGQISSEVPQNLSASRPQDRQFILSSKKLLLSDSGFYLCAWSGRGDYGYTFGSGTRLTVV.

The V gene is TRBV18, the J gene TRBJ1-5; possibly TRBD1 for D (6 bases). V shed 4 bases and J shed 1 base, with 17 bases lying between them. Germline CDR1 is KGHSH and CDR2 is LQKENI. The length of the CDR3 is 17 residues. The chain's CDR3 is CASSLLQGLGSNQPQHF. CDR3 coding DNA: TGTGCCAGCTCACTTCTCCAGGGGCTAGGGAGCAATCAGCCCCAGCATTTT.